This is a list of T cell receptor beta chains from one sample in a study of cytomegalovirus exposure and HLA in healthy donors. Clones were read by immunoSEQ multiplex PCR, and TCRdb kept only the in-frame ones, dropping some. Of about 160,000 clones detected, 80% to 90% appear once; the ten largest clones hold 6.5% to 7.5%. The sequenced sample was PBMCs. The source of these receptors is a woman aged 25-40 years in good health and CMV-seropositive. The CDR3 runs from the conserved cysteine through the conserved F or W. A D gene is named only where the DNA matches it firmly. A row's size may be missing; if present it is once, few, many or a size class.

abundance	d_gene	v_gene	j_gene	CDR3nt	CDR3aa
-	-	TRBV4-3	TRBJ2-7	TGCGCCAGCAGCCAAGCGCCCCAGGACTCCTACGAGCAGTACTTC	CASSQAPQDSYEQYF
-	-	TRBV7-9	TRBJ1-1	TGTGCCAGCAGCTTGGGGACTTACACTGAAGCTTTCTTT	CASSLGTYTEAFF
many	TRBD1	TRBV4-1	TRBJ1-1	TGCGCCAGCAGCCAAGATAATAGAGGGGGCTTAAACACTGAAGCTTTCTTT	CASSQDNRGGLNTEAFF
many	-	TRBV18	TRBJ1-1	TGTGCCAGCTCACTCGACATTATCAACACTGAAGCTTTCTTT	CASSLDIINTEAFF
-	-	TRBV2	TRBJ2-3	TGTGCCAGCACCTTAGCGTTCACAGATACGCAGTATTTT	CASTLAFTDTQYF
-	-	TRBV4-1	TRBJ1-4	TGCGCCAGCAGCCAAGCTCTGACAGGCTTTCGGGAAAAACTGTTTTTT	CASSQALTGFREKLFF
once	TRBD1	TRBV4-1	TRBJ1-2	TGCGCCAGCAGCCAAGATCCCAACAGGGGTGTTGACTATGGCTACACCTTC	CASSQDPNRGVDYGYTF
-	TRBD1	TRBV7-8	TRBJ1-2	TGTGCCAGCAGCTTAGTAAATTCCGGGACAGCCTATGGCTACACCTTC	CASSLVNSGTAYGYTF
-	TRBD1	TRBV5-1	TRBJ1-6	TGCGCCAGCAGCTTGGGGACAGGTTTTACAACCACCCTCCACTTT	CASSLGTGFTTTLHF
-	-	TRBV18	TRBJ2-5	TGTGCCAGCTCTGCTATCACTGGTGGAGGGGGCTGGGAGACCCAGTACTTC	CASSAITGGGGWETQYF
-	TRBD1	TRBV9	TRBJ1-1	TGTGCCAGCAGCGTTACGACAGGGGCTTCGAACACTGAAGCTTTCTTT	CASSVTTGASNTEAFF
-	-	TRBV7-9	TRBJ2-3	TGTGCCAGCAGGGGGGCAGGAGGCACAGATACGCAGTATTTT	CASRGAGGTDTQYF
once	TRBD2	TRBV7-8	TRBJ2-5	TGTGCCAGCAGCTTAGGAGTAGCGGGGGGGCTCGGGGAGACCCAGTACTTC	CASSLGVAGGLGETQYF
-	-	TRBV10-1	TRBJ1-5	TGCGCCAGCAGTGTCGGACACATTAGCAATCAGCCCCAGCATTTT	CASSVGHISNQPQHF
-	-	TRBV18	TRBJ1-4	TGTGCCAGCCCGCCATCATACTCCAGGGGTGAAGGTGAAAAACTGTTTTTT	CASPPSYSRGEGEKLFF
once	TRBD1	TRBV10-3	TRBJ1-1	TGTGCCATCAGGGGGGGACAGGGGGACACTGAAGCTTTCTTT	CAIRGGQGDTEAFF
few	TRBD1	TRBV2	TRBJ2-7	TGTGCCAGCAGTGAAGGGACAGGGCTCTACGAGCAGTACTTC	CASSEGTGLYEQYF
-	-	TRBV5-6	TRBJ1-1	TGTGCCAGCAGAACCGGGGTTCACAGTGTGGAAGCTTTCTTT	CASRTGVHSVEAFF
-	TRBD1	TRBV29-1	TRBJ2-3	TGCAGCGTTGAGGGGGGACAGGGGGTCGATACGCAGTATTTT	CSVEGGQGVDTQYF
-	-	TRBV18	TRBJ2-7	TGTGCCAGCTCATCTCAGGCCTACGAGCAGTACTTC	CASSSQAYEQYF
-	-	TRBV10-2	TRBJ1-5	TGCGCCAGCAGTATAGGGGATCAGCCCCAGCATTTT	CASSIGDQPQHF
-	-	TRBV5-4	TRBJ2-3	TGTGCCAGCAGCCCCCGAGGGTCCACAGATACGCAGTATTTT	CASSPRGSTDTQYF
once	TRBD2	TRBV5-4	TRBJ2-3	TGTGCCAGCAGTTCTGCCCTAGCGGGGGGGGGAGATACGCAGTATTTT	CASSSALAGGGDTQYF
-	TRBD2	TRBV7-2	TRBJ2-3	TGTGCCAGCAGCTTAGAGGTAGCGGGGAAGGGCACAGATACGCAGTATTTT	CASSLEVAGKGTDTQYF
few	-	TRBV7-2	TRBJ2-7	TGTGCCAGCAGCCAGACAATTTACGAGCAGTACTTC	CASSQTIYEQYF
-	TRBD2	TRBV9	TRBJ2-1	TGTGCCAGCAGCTCTAGTCACCACCTAGCGGGGGAAAAGAGCTCCTACAATGAGCAGTTCTTC	CASSSSHHLAGEKSSYNEQFF
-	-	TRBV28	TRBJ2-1	TGTGCCAGCACCAGGGTTAATGAGCAGTTCTTC	CASTRVNEQFF
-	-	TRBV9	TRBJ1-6	TGTGCCAGCAGCGTAAACAACTATAATTCACCCCTCCACTTT	CASSVNNYNSPLHF
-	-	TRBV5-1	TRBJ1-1	TGCGCCAGCAGCTTGGGATTCACGGTGAACACTGAAGCTTTCTTT	CASSLGFTVNTEAFF
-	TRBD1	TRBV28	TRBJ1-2	TGTGCCAGCAGTCCCCCGGAGGGGGCGTTGAACTATGGCTACACCTTC	CASSPPEGALNYGYTF
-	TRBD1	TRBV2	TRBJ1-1	TGTGCCAGCAGTTGGGACAGGGGGCCTTACACTGAAGCTTTCTTT	CASSWDRGPYTEAFF
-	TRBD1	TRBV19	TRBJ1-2	TGTGCCAGTAGTGGAGGGGGCGCCCCGGGAGGCTACACCTTC	CASSGGGAPGGYTF
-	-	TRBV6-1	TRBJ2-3	TGTGCCAGCAGTGAGGTTAAGTTGCCGGACAGAAATTTT	CASSEVKLPDRNF
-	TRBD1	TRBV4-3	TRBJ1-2	TGCGCCAGCAGCCAAGATCCGGGACAGGGGGTGGCCGGCTACACCTTC	CASSQDPGQGVAGYTF
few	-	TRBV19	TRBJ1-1	TGTGCCAGCCCCCGGTCGGTGAACACTGAAGCTTTCTTT	CASPRSVNTEAFF
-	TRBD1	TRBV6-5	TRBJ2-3	TGTGCCAGCACCCCGACAGGGTTAGATACGCAGTATTTT	CASTPTGLDTQYF
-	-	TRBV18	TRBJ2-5	TGTGCCAGCTCACCTGCCGGGGAGACCCAGTACTTC	CASSPAGETQYF